At least ten counts were recorded for the clone carrying this T cell receptor beta chain. The data belong to a study of T cells of healthy individuals. TCRdb independently ran MiXCR on the 5' RACE reads; one entry per CDR3 protein. The table shows 60,000 to 70,000 distinct CDR3 sequences, with roughly 16% occurring only once. With 1 base removed from V and 0 bases from J, the gap between germline ends came to 6 bases. This CDR3 spans 15 amino acids. CDR1 is LGHDT, CDR2 YNNKEL, per germline (reference sequence). The source of this sequence is a human donor in good health. The chain recombines TRBV3-1 with TRBJ1-4; the D is unclear. The CDR3 region is CASSQVGATNEKLFF. As DNA, the CDR3 is TGTGCCAGCAGCCAAGTAGGAGCAACTAATGAAAAACTGTTTTTT.